This record concerns one T cell receptor beta chain sequence. Antigen: not known. V lost 7 bases to trimming and J lost 2 bases, with 17 bases between them. This CDR3 has 15 residues. Germline V lookup: CDR1 SQVTM, CDR2 ANQGSEA. These data are taken from a study of response to subunit inactivated influenza vaccine. MiXCR, run by TCRdb on the RT-PCR reads, gives a single entry per CDR3 protein. The table has around 580,000 distinct CDR3 sequences, roughly 12% seen once. Study-wide results and caveats: A suggestion made by the authors is that each seasonal influenza vaccination recruits few new T cells.

The specimen comprised PBMCs from blood, sampled on the day of vaccination. The V call is TRBV29-1, the J call TRBJ2-2; a weak D match, TRBD2 (6 bases). The sequence derives from a man aged 50 or older who received an inactivated influenza vaccine. In DNA form, the CDR3 reads TGCAGCGCCAAAACTTCCGGGACTAACACCGGGGAGCTGTTTTTT. Protein sequence: CSAKTSGTNTGELFF.